Listed below are T cell receptor beta chains from one sample, sequenced in a study of PD-1 blockade in classical Hodgkin lymphoma. Clones were sequenced by immunoSEQ multiplex PCR, and TCRdb holds only the in-frame ones, with some missing. The sample carries tens of thousands of clones, approximately 80% recorded once. The source was peripheral blood mononuclear cells (PBMCs), collected before the fourth cycle of nivolumab. Receptors were obtained from a human donor with classical Hodgkin lymphoma. CDR3s include the opening cysteine and the closing phenylalanine or tryptophan. Fields, in order: clone size, J gene, V gene, D gene, CDR3 protein, CDR3 DNA. A D gene is named only where the DNA matches it firmly. The size entry is marked missing in some rows and otherwise reads once, few, many or a size class.

>few|TRBJ1-2|TRBV5-5|.
CASSLNIALYGYTF
TGTGCCAGCAGCTTAAACATCGCCCTCTATGGCTACACCTTC
>.|TRBJ2-6|TRBV2|TRBD1
CARATGQGASGANVLTF
TGTGCCAGGGCGACGGGACAGGGGGCCTCTGGGGCCAACGTCCTGACTTTC
>.|TRBJ1-2|TRBV9|.
CASSVTGLAEGYTF
TGTGCCAGCAGCGTAACGGGGTTGGCGGAGGGCTACACCTTC
>.|TRBJ2-7|TRBV7-2|.
CASSPLFWSVGEQYF
TGTGCCAGCAGCCCTTTGTTTTGGAGCGTCGGCGAGCAGTACTTC
>.|TRBJ2-5|TRBV4-1|.
CASSQGDSSQRGTQYF
TGCGCCAGCAGCCAGGGGGACTCATCGCAGAGGGGGACCCAGTACTTC
>few|TRBJ1-1|TRBV28|.
CASSLSGTEAFF
TGTGCCAGCAGTTTATCGGGTACTGAAGCTTTCTTT
>once|TRBJ1-1|TRBV2|.
CASSLNTEAFF
TGTGCCAGCAGTTTAAACACTGAAGCTTTCTTT
>.|TRBJ1-4|TRBV5-1|TRBD1
CASSKDRGLNEKLFF
TGCGCCAGCAGCAAAGACAGGGGGCTGAATGAAAAACTGTTTTTT
>.|TRBJ2-5|TRBV11-2|.
CASSFYGEQETQYF
TGTGCCAGCAGCTTTTACGGAGAGCAAGAGACCCAGTACTTC
>.|TRBJ1-4|TRBV19|.
CASSMIHFGSAEKLFF
TGTGCCAGTAGTATGATCCACTTTGGGTCTGCTGAAAAACTGTTTTTT
>.|TRBJ2-1|TRBV11-2|.
CASSPDSSYNEQFF
TGTGCCAGCAGCCCCGACTCCTCCTACAATGAGCAGTTCTTC
>.|TRBJ2-4|TRBV5-1|TRBD1
CASSWMRGLGQGVNKNIQYF
TGCGCCAGCAGCTGGATGCGGGGATTGGGACAGGGGGTTAACAAAAACATTCAGTACTTC
>.|TRBJ1-4|TRBV7-9|.
CASSLDRARGEKLFF
TGTGCCAGCAGCTTAGATCGGGCCCGTGGTGAAAAACTGTTTTTT
>.|TRBJ1-2|TRBV20-1|.
CSVWATYGYTF
TGCAGTGTATGGGCTACCTATGGCTACACCTTC